Given below is one T cell receptor (beta chain) in context. Its antigen is undetermined. These data are taken from a study of CD4 T cells in relation to SARS-CoV-2 and coronaviruses. Study results and caveats: Crossreactive clones expanded significantly less to SARS-CoV-2 than monoreactive clones. Culture-expanded clones reflect memory recall rather than primary priming during culture.

CD4+ T cells from unexposed donors were obtained before the COVID-19 pandemic (2011-2018). V lost 2 bases, J lost 5 bases, and 12 bases lay in between. The CDR3 consists of 14 residues. Germline CDR1 and CDR2: MNHNS and SASEGT. The assay was immunoSEQ multiplex PCR, and TCRdb's table has in-frame clones only and misses some. The sample yields about 59,000 clones, 70% to 90% seen once. The sample was memory CD4+ T cells from PBMCs. This TCR came from a human donor in good health. V gene TRBV6-1 combines with J gene TRBJ1-1; no firm D call. This CDR3 is CASSELGQRTEAFF. CDR3 sequence (DNA): TGTGCCAGCAGTGAACTTGGTCAAAGGACTGAAGCTTTCTTT.